The present entry profiles one T cell receptor (beta chain) with its context. These data are taken from a study of blood T cell repertoires in COVID-19. Overall study: Both acute and convalescent COVID-19 samples were obtained from the United States, Italy and Spain. Sample material is recorded as cDNA or gDNA derived from T cells, B-cell-depleted T cells, or PBMCs.

The CDR3 runs to 15 residues. Unmatched junction bases numbered 5, after V lost 2 bases and J lost 4 bases. Germline CDR1 is MNHEY and CDR2 is SMNVEV (reference sequence). Original data processing: Nucleated cell counts were estimated from reference gene primer amplification. Repertoires were generated with immunoSEQ multiplex PCR, while TCRdb's copy carries only in-frame clones and drops some. V and J calls and clone size are those listed in that table; D and trimming were worked out from the DNA. The top ten hold under 3.5% of the sample, which has a few hundred thousand clones, 80% to 90% seen once.

The clonotype was recovered from a man aged 50 to 59 with active or convalescent COVID-19. The genes are TRBV27 and TRBJ1-5; 7 nucleotides match TRBD1. Sequenced sample: peripheral blood. CDR3 DNA: TGTGCCAGCAGTTTAAACAGGGGAGAGAATCAGCCCCAGCATTTT. Translation gives CASSLNRGENQPQHF.